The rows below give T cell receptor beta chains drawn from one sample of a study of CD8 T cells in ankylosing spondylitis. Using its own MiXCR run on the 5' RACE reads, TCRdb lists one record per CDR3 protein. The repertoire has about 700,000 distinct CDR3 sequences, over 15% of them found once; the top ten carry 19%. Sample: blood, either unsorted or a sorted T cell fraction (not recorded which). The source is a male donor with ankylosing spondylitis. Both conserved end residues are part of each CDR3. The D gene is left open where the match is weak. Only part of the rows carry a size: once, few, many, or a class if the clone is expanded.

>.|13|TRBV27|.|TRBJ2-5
CASRSGAQETQYF
TGTGCCAGCAGATCCGGGGCTCAAGAGACCCAGTACTTC
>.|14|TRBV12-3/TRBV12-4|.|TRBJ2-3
CASTQTQGADTQYF
TGTGCCAGCACTCAAACACAGGGAGCAGATACGCAGTATTTT
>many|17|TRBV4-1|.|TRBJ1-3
CASSPRVDGRSGNTIYF
TGCGCCAGCAGCCCCCGGGTCGACGGGAGATCTGGAAACACCATATATTTT
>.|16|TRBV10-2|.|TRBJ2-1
CASSRLAGARYNEQFF
TGCGCCAGCAGTAGGCTAGCCGGGGCCCGTTACAATGAGCAGTTCTTC
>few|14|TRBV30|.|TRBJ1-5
CAWSPTRGRQPQHF
TGTGCCTGGAGTCCAACCAGGGGTCGCCAGCCCCAGCATTTT
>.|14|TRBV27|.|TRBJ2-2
CASTRVQNTGELFF
TGTGCCAGCACGAGGGTACAGAACACCGGGGAGCTGTTTTTT
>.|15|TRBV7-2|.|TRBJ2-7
CASSPFAGSTYEQYF
TGTGCCAGCAGCCCGTTTGCGGGAAGCACCTACGAGCAGTACTTC
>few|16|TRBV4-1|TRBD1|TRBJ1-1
CASSQDRTGKNTEAFF
TGCGCCAGCAGCCAAGATAGGACAGGGAAGAACACTGAAGCTTTCTTT
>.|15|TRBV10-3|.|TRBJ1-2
CAISPPGLANYGYTF
TGTGCCATCAGCCCACCGGGGTTAGCTAACTATGGCTACACCTTC
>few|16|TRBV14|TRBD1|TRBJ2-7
CASSQAPGQAGYEQYF
TGTGCCAGCAGCCAAGCCCCGGGACAGGCCGGTTACGAGCAGTACTTC
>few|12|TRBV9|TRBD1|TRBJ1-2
CASTRQGYGYTF
TGTGCCAGCACCCGACAGGGCTATGGCTACACCTTC
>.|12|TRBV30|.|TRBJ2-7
CAWSVRGPEQYF
TGTGCCTGGAGTGTAAGGGGCCCCGAGCAGTACTTC
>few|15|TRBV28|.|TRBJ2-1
CASSPEGRSYNEQFF
TGTGCCAGCAGCCCGGAGGGGCGCTCCTACAATGAGCAGTTCTTC
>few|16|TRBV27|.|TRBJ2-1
CASSTQTPLLDNEQFF
TGTGCCAGCAGTACTCAGACACCCCTCCTAGACAATGAGCAGTTCTTC
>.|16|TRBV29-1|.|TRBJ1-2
CSVVVPGHHPLYGYTF
TGCAGCGTTGTCGTCCCGGGACACCACCCACTCTATGGCTACACCTTC
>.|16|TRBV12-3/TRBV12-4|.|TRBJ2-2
CASSLAVRRNTGELFF
TGTGCCAGCAGTTTAGCGGTGCGGCGGAACACCGGGGAGCTGTTTTTT
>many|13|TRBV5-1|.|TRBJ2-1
CASSLGTTNEQFF
TGCGCCAGCAGCCTCGGGACAACCAATGAGCAGTTCTTC
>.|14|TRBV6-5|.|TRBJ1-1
CASRSSNGNTEAFF
TGTGCCAGCAGGTCCTCTAATGGGAACACTGAAGCTTTCTTT
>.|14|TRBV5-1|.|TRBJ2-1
CASSSAYTHNEQFF
TGCGCCAGCAGTTCTGCGTATACGCACAATGAGCAGTTCTTC
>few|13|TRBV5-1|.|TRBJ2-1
CASNRGGVDEQFF
TGCGCCAGCAATCGCGGAGGGGTAGATGAGCAGTTCTTC
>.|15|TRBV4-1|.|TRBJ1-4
CASSPDLGLNEKLFF
TGCGCCAGCAGCCCAGATTTAGGACTAAATGAAAAACTGTTTTTT
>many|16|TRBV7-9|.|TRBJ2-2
CASSQTGTTNTGELFF
TGTGCCAGCAGCCAGACAGGGACTACGAACACCGGGGAGCTGTTTTTT